This paragraph reports one TCR beta chain. At least ten counts were recorded for this clone. No cognate antigen has been identified for it. Base qualities were left out, and no much larger clone turns up one base away. These data originate in a study of beta chain features in type 1 diabetes (dated by TCRdb to 2016 to 2019). Regarding the study in general: Mean age, gender distribution, total cell number and subset yield did not differ between patients and healthy donors. Whereas all 30 or so donors provided naive and central memory subsets, regulatory and stem cell-like memory subsets were isolated from just 8 patients and about 8 healthy donors. A total of around 100 million sorted cells were examined across all samples, and RNA yield correlated strongly with the number of cells per subset. The study compared the TCRB repertoires of sorted circulating CD4+ T cell subsets in recently diagnosed type 1 diabetes patients with those in matched healthy donors.

From each donor, a single peripheral blood sample of about 116 mL on average was drawn into heparinised tubes. Using a panel that included CD45RO, CCR7, CD25, CD127, CD95 and CD27, naive, central memory, regulatory and stem cell-like memory CD4+ T cells were sorted on a BD FACSAria II. All sorted populations exceeded 95% purity. PBMCs were separated immediately by Lymphoprep density gradient centrifugation and were stained directly, without being cultured. To minimize batch effects, samples were stained and sorted in pairs, one healthy donor with one patient per experiment. After removal of 4 bases from V and 6 bases from J, the junction retains 7 bases not matched to a gene. CDR1 and CDR2, per the germline V gene, are SGHTA and FQGNSA. From the cysteine through the phenylalanine, the CDR3 covers 15 amino acids. Only the CDR3 part of the read is kept: 45 bases, read in frame from the first base. Study-level results and caveats: Shorter templates might have been favored by PCR, but patient and control samples were amplified and corrected together, so both groups would have been affected equally by any skew. HLA sub-analyses involved small numbers of individuals, so any influence of HLA type on TCRB rearrangement remained unresolved. Type 1 diabetes patients showed a moderate but significant shortening of TCRB CDR3 length in all four CD4+ subsets. Because cDNA was sequenced instead of genomic DNA, highly expressing activated cells could be over-represented, though the groups showed no difference in activation or CD3 levels. At VDJ recombination sites, patients with type 1 diabetes made fewer insertions and deleted more nucleotides, a pattern implying thymic rearrangement abnormalities. Naive, central memory and regulatory TCRB repertoires appeared more similar among patients than among healthy donors.

All of the isolated RNA was reverse transcribed with the High Capacity cDNA Reverse Transcription Kit, so expressed TCRB transcripts were sequenced. Naive, central memory and regulatory T cell samples underwent deep immunoSEQ sequencing, averaging about 3.3 million total reads per sample. Sorted cells were lysed in RLT buffer, and RNA was extracted using DNase-treated RNeasy Micro or Mini kits according to cell number. Each cell subset was processed on its own to prevent cross-contamination, while patient and healthy donor samples were processed together. The immunoSEQ multiplex PCR was used to amplify TCRB sequences from cDNA, yielding 87-bp fragments that span the CDR3 region. Sequencing of the amplicons was done on the Illumina HiSeq platform. In the paper's pipeline: PCR bias was computationally corrected using synthetic template baselines, reads within Hamming distance 2 were collapsed, and singletons that could not be merged were discarded. Reads were aligned against IMGT to assign V, D and J genes, CDR3 length and insertions or deletions at six rearrangement sites. Within each subset, clonotype counts were normalized to sorted cell number, and only after that were true diversity and Gini coefficients computed with the tcR R package. The overlap coefficient, calculated on TCRB nucleotide sequences, was used to quantify repertoire sharing. Sourced from immuneACCESS, this table was stored by TCRdb with only in-frame sequences that have V and J called. A share of the clones is absent; for the studies checked, an unresolved V gene accounts for under half, and the remainder has no known explanation. Clone size and V and J calls were adopted from that table, with D and trimming inferred from the DNA. Recorded for this sample are about 180,000 clones; about 13% of them occurred a single time. The biggest ten clones account for roughly 0.6% of the sample.

The sequence joins TRBV7-2 to TRBJ1-2; TRBD1 fits 11 bases in the junction. The TCR sequence derives from a woman under 30 in good health. Material for sequencing was central memory CD4+ T cells from blood. Read as DNA, the sequence is TGTGCCAGCAGCTCTTGGGACAGGGGGAGCCATGGCTACACCTTC. It codes for CASSSWDRGSHGYTF.